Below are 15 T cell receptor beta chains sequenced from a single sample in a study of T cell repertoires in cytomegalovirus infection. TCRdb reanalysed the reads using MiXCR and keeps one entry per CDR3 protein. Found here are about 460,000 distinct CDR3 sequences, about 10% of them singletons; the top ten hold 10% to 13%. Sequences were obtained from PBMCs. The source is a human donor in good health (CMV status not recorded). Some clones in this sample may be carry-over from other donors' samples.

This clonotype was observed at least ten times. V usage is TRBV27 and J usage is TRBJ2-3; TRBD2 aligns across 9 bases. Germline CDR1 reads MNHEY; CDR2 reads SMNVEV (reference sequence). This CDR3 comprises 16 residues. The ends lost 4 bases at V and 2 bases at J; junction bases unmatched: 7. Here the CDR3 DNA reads TGTGCCAGCAGTTCTTCTAGCGGGGACTACACAGATACGCAGTATTTT. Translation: CASSSSSGDYTDTQYF.

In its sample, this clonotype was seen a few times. The CDR3 is CASSLVVGADTQYF. CDR3 nucleotide sequence: TGTGCCAGCAGCTTGGTAGTTGGGGCAGATACGCAGTATTTT. The chain is built from TRBV5-6 and TRBJ2-3; no definite D call. Germline V CDR1 and CDR2: SGHDT, YYEEEE. V lost 0 bases and J lost 4, with 9 bases in between. The CDR3 has 14 amino acids.

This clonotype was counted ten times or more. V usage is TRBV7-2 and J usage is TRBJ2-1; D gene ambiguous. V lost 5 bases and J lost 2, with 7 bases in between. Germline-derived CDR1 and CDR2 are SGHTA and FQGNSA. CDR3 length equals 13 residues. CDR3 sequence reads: CASSPNPYNEQFF. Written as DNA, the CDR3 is TGTGCCAGCAGCCCCAACCCCTACAATGAGCAGTTCTTC.

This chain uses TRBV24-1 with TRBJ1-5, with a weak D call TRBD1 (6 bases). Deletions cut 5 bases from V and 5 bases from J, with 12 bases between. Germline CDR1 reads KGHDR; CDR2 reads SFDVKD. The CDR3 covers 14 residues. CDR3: CATSAQGRDQPQHF. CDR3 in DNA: TGTGCCACCAGTGCACAGGGAAGAGATCAGCCCCAGCATTTT.

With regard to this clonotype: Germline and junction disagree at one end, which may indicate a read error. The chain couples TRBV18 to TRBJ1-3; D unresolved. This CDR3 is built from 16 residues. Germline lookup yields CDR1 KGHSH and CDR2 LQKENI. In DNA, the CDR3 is TGTGCCAACTCACCATCAAGCCGGAACTCTGGAAACACCATATATTTT. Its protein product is CANSPSSRNSGNTIYF. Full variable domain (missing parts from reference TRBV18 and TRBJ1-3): NAGVMQNPRHLVRRRGQEARLRCSPMKGHSHVYWYRQLPEEGLKFMVYLQKENIIDESGMPKERFSAEFPKEGPSILRIQQVVRGDSAAYFCANSPSSRNSGNTIYFGEGSWLTVV.

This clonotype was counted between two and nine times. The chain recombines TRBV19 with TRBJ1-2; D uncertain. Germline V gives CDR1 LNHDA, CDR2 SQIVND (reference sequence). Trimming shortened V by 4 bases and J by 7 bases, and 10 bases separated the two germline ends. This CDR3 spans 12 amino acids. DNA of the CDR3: TGTGCCAGTAGTACCGCGGCTCTTGGCTACACCTTC. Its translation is CASSTAALGYTF. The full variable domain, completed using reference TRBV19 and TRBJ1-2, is DGGITQSPKYLFRKEGQNVTLSCEQNLNHDAMYWYRQDPGQGLRLIYYSQIVNDFQKGDIAEGYSVSREKKESFPLTVTSAQKNPTAFYLCASSTAALGYTFGSGTRLTVV.

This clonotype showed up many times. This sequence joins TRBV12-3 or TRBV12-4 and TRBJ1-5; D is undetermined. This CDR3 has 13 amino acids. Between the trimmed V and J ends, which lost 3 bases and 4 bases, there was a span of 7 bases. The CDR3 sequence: CASSFSANQPQHF. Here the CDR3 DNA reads TGTGCCAGCAGTTTCAGCGCTAATCAGCCCCAGCATTTT.

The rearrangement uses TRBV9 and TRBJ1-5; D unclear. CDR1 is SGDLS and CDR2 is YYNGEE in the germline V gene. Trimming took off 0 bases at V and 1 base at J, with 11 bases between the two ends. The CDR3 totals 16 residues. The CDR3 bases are TGTGCCAGCAGCGTAGGGGATGTCGGCAGCAATCAGCCCCAGCATTTT. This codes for CASSVGDVGSNQPQHF.

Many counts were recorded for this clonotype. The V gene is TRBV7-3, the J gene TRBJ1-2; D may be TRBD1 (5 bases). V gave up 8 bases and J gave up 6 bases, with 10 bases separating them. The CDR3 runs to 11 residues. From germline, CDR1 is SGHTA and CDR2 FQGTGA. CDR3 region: CASGDPDGYTF. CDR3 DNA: TGTGCCAGCGGGGACCCTGATGGCTACACCTTC.

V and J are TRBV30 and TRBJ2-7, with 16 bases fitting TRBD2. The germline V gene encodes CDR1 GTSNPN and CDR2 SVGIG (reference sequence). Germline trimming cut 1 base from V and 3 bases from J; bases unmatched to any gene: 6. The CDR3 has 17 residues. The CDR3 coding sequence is TGTGCCTGGAGTGGGGGACTAGCGGGAGGGATTGACTACGAGCAGTACTTC. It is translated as CAWSGGLAGGIDYEQYF.

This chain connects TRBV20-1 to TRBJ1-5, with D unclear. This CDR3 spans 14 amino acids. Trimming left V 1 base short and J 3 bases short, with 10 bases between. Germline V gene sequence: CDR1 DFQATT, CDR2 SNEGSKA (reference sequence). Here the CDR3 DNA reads TGCAGTGCTAGAGCAATGGGCCCCAATCAGCCCCAGCATTTT. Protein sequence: CSARAMGPNQPQHF.

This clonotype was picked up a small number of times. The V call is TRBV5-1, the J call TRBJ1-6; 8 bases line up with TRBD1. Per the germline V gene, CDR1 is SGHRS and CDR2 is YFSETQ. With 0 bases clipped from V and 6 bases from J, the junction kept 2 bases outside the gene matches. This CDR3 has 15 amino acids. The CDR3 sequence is CASSLAGQGNSPLHF. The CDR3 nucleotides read TGCGCCAGCAGCTTGGCCGGACAGGGTAATTCACCCCTCCACTTT.

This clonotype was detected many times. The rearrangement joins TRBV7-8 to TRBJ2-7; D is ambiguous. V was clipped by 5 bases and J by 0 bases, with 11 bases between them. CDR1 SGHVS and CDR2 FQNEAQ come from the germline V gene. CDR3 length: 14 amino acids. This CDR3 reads CASSVTVSSYEQYF. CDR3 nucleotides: TGTGCCAGCAGCGTTACGGTCAGCTCCTACGAGCAGTACTTC.

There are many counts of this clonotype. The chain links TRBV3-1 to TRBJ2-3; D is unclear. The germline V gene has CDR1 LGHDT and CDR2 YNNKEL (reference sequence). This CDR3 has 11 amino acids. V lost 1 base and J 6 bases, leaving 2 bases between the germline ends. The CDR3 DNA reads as TGTGCCAGCAGCCAAGTTGATACGCAGTATTTT. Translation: CASSQVDTQYF.

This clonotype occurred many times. The CDR3 reads CASSPGQIFNYGYTF. CDR3 nucleotides: TGTGCCAGCAGTCCGGGACAGATTTTTAACTATGGCTACACCTTC. J is TRBJ1-2 and V is TRBV7-9, with 7 bases that match TRBD1. The germline V gene encodes CDR1 SEHNR and CDR2 FQNEAQ (reference sequence). The length of the CDR3 is 15 residues. Germline trimming cut 6 bases from V and 1 base from J; bases unmatched to any gene: 8.